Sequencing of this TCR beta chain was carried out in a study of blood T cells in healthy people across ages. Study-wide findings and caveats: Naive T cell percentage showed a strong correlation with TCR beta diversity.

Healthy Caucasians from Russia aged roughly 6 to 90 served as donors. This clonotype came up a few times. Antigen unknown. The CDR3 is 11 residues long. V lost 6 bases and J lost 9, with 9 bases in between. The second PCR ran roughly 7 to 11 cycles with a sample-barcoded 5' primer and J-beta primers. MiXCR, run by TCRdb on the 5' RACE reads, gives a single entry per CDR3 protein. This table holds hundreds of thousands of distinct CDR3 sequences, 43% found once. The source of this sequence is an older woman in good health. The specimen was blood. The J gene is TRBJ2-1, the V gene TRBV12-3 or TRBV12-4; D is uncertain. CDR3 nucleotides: TGTGCCAGCAGGGAGTCTACTGAGCAGTTCTTC. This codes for CASRESTEQFF.